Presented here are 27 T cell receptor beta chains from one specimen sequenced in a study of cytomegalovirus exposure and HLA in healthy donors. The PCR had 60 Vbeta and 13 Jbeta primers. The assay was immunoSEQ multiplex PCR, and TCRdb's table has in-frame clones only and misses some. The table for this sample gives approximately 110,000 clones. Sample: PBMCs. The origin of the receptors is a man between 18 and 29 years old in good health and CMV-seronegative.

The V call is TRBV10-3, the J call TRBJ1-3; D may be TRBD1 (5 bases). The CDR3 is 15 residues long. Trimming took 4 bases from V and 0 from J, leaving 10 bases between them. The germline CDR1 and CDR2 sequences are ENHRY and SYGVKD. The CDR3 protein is CAISATGPSGNTIYF. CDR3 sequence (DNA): TGTGCCATCAGTGCCACAGGACCCTCTGGAAACACCATATATTTT.

The CDR3 DNA reads TGTGCCACCTTAAGGGGTACTGAAGCTTTCTTT. It is translated as CATLRGTEAFF. V usage is TRBV27 and J usage is TRBJ1-1; D might be TRBD1 (5 bases). V was cut by 10 bases and J by 5 bases, with 11 bases left in between. This CDR3 region has 11 residues. The germline V gene encodes CDR1 MNHEY and CDR2 SMNVEV (reference sequence).

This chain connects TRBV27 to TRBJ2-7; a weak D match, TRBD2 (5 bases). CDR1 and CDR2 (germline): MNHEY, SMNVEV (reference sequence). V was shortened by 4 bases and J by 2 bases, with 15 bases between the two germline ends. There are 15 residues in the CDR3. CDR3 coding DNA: TGTGCCAGCAGTTCCCTAGGACTGGTTACCTACGAGCAGTACTTC. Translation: CASSSLGLVTYEQYF.

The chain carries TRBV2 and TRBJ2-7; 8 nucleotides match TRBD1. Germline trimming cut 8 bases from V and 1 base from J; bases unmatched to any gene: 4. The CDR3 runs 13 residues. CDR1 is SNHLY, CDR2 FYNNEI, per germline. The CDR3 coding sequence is TGTGCCAGCGACCGACAGGGGTCCTACGAGCAGTACTTC. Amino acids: CASDRQGSYEQYF.

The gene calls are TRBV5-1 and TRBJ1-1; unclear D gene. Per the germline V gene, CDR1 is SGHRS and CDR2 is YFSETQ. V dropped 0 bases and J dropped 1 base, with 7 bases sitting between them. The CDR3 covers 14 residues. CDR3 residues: CASSLATENTEAFF. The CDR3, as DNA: TGCGCCAGCAGCTTGGCCACAGAGAACACTGAAGCTTTCTTT.

The CDR3, as DNA: TGTGCCAGCAGGGGAGCGAAGTACAATCAGCCCCAGCATTTT. Protein product: CASRGAKYNQPQHF. The chain recombines TRBV6-5 with TRBJ1-5; the D is unclear. CDR3 length: 14 amino acids. The V gene's germline CDR1 is MNHEY and CDR2 SVGAGI. V gave up 6 bases and J gave up 3 bases, with 12 bases separating them.

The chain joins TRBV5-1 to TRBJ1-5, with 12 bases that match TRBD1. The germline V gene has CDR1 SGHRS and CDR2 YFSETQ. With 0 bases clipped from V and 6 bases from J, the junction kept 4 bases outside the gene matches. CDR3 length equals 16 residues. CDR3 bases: TGCGCCAGCAGCTTGGGGGGGACAGGGGGCGGTCAGCCCCAGCATTTT. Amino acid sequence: CASSLGGTGGGQPQHF.

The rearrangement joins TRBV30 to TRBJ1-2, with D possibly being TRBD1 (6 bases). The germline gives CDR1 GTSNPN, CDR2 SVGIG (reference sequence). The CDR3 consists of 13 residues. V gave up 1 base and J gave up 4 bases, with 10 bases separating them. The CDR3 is CAWSAGGAYGYTF. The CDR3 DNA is TGTGCCTGGAGTGCGGGGGGCGCCTATGGCTACACCTTC.

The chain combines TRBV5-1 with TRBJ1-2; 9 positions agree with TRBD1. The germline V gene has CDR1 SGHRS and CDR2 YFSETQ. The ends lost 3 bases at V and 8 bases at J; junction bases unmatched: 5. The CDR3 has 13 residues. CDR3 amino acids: CASSSGQGWGYTF. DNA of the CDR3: TGCGCCAGCAGCTCGGGACAGGGCTGGGGCTACACCTTC. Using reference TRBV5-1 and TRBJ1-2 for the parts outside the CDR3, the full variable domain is KAGVTQTPRYLIKTRGQQVTLSCSPISGHRSVSWYQQTPGQGLQFLFEYFSETQRNKGNFPGRFSGRQFSNSRSEMNVSTLELGDSALYLCASSSGQGWGYTFGSGTRLTVV.

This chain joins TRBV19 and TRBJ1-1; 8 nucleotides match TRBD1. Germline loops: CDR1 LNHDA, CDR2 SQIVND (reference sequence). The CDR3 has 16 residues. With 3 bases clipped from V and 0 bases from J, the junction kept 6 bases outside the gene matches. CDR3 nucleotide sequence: TGTGCCAGTAGTATGCGGACAGGGAGCATGAACACTGAAGCTTTCTTT. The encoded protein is CASSMRTGSMNTEAFF.

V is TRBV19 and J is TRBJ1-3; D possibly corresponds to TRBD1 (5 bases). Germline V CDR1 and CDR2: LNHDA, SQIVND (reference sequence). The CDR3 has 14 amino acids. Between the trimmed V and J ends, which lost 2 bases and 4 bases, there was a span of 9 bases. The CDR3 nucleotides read TGTGCCAGTAGTATAAGGGGTCCGGGAAACACCATATATTTT. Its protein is CASSIRGPGNTIYF. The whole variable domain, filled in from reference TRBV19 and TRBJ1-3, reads DGGITQSPKYLFRKEGQNVTLSCEQNLNHDAMYWYRQDPGQGLRLIYYSQIVNDFQKGDIAEGYSVSREKKESFPLTVTSAQKNPTAFYLCASSIRGPGNTIYFGEGSWLTVV.

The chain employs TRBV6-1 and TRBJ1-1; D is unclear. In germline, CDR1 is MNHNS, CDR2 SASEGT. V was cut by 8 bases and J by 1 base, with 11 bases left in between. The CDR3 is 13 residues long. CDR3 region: CASSKSGNTEAFF. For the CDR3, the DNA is TGTGCCAGCTCCAAATCAGGGAACACTGAAGCTTTCTTT.

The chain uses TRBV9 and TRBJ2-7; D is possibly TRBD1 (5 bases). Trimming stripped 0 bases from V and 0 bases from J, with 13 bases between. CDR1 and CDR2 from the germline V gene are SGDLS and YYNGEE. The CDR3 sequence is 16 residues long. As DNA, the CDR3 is TGTGCCAGCAGCGTAGGCCAGGGTAGAAGCTCCTACGAGCAGTACTTC. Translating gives CASSVGQGRSSYEQYF.

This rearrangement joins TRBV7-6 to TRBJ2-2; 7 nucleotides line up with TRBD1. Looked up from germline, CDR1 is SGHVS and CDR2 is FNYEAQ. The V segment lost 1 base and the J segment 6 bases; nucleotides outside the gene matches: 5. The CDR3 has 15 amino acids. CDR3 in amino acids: CASSLGQGVPGELFF. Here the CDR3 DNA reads TGTGCCAGCAGCTTAGGACAGGGTGTCCCCGGGGAGCTGTTTTTT.

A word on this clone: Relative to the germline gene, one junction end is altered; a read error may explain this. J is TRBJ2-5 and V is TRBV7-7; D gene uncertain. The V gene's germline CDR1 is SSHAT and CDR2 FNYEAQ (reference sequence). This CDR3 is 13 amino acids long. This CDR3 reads CASSLLVRETQYF. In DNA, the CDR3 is TGTGCTAGCAGCTTGTTAGTACGAGAGACCCAGTACTTC.

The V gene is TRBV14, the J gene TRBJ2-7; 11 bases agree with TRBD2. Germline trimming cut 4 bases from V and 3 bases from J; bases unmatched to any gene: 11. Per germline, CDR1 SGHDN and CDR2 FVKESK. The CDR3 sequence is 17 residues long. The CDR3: CASSPMLAGGRYYEQYF. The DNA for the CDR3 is TGTGCCAGCAGCCCAATGCTAGCGGGAGGACGTTACTACGAGCAGTACTTC.

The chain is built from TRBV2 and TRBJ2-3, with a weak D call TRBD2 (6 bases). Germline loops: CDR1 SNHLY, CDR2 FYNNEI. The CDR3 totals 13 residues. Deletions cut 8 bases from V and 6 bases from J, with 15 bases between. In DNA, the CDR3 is TGTGCCAGCCACGGGGAGGCGATGGATACGCAGTATTTT. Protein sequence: CASHGEAMDTQYF.

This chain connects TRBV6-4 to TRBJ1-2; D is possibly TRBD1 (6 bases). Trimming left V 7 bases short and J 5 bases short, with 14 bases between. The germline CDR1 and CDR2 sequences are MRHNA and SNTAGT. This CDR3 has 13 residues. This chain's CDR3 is CASTKKGGYGYTF. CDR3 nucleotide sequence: TGTGCCAGCACCAAGAAGGGGGGGTATGGCTACACCTTC.

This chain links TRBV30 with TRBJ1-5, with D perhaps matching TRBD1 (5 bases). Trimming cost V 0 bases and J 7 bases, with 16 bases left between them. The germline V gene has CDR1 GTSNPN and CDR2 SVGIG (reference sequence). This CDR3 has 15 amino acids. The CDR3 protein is CAWSVPGSRGQPQHF. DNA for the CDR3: TGTGCCTGGAGTGTACCTGGCAGCCGGGGGCAGCCCCAGCATTTT.

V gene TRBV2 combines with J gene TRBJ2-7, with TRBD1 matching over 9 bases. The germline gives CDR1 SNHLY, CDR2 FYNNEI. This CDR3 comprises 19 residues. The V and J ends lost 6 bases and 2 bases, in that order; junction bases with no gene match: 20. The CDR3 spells CASRTRVFHRQGVPYEQYF. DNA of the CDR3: TGTGCCAGCAGGACTAGGGTCTTCCACCGACAGGGGGTCCCCTACGAGCAGTACTTC.

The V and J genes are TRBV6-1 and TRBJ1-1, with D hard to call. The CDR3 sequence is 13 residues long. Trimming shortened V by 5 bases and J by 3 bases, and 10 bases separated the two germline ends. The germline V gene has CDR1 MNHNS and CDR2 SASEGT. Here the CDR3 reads CASSLAWDTEAFF. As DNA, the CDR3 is TGTGCCAGCAGTTTAGCCTGGGACACTGAAGCTTTCTTT.

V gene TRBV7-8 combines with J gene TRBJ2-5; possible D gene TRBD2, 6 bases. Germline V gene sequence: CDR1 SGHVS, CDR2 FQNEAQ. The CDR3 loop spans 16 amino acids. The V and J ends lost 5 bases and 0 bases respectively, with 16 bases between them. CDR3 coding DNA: TGTGCCAGCAGCCTACATGGAGGGGCCTACCAAGAGACCCAGTACTTC. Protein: CASSLHGGAYQETQYF. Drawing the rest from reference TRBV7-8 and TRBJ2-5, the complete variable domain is GAGVSQSPRYKVAKRGQDVALRCDPISGHVSLFWYQQALGQGPEFLTYFQNEAQLDKSGLPSDRFFAERPEGSVSTLKIQRTQQEDSAVYLCASSLHGGAYQETQYFGPGTRLLVL.

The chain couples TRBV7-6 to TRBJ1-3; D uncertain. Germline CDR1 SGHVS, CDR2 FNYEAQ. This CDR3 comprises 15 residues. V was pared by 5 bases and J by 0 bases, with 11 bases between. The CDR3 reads CASSRRYDSGNTIYF. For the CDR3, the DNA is TGTGCCAGCAGCCGGAGGTATGACTCTGGAAACACCATATATTTT.

The DNA for the CDR3 is TGTGCCAGCAGTTACGACGGACTAGCGGGAAATGAGCAGTTCTTC. Translating it yields CASSYDGLAGNEQFF. The V and J genes are TRBV6-5 and TRBJ2-1, with 12 bases identical to TRBD2. Germline V CDR1 and CDR2: MNHEY, SVGAGI. The V and J ends lost 2 bases and 7 bases, in that order; junction bases with no gene match: 3. The CDR3 is made up of 15 amino acids.

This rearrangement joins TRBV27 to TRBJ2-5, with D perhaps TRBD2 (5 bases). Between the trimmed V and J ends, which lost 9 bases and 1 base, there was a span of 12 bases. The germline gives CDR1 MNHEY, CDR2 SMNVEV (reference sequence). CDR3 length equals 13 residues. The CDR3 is CASSKRSQETQYF. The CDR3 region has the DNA TGTGCCAGTTCAAAGCGGTCCCAAGAGACCCAGTACTTC.

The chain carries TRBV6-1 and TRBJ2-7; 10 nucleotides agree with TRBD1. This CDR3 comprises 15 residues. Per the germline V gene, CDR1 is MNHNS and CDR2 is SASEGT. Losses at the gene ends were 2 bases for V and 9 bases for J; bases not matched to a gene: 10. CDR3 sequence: CASSEFWDRGSRQYF. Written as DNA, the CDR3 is TGTGCCAGCAGTGAATTCTGGGACAGGGGATCTCGGCAGTACTTC.

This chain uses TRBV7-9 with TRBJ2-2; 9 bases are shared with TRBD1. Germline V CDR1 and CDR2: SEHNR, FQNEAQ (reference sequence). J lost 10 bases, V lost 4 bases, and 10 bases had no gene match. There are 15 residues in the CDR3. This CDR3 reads CASSSTGQGSQELFF. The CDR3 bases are TGTGCCAGCAGCTCGACGGGACAGGGATCCCAGGAGCTGTTTTTT.